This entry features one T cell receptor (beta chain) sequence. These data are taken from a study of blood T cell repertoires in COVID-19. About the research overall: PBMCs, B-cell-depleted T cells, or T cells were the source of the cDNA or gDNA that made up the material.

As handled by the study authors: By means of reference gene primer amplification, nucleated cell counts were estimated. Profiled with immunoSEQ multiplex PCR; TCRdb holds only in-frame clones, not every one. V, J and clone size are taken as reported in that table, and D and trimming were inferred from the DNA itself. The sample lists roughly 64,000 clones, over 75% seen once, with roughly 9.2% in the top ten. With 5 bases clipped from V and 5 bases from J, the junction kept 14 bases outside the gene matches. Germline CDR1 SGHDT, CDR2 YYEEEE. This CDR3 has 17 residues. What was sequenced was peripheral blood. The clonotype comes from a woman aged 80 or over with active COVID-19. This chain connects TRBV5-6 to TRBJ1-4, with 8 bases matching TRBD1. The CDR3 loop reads CASSLYRTGNENEKLFF. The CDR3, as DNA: TGTGCCAGCAGTTTATATCGGACAGGGAACGAAAATGAAAAACTGTTTTTT.